This TCR beta chain stems from a study of neurological immune-mediated disorders. Findings and limits, study-wide: Expanded clones shared no identical CDR3 amino acid sequences across subjects, which suggested private TCR-beta repertoires in all groups. While HTLV-1-associated myelopathy showed the greatest TCR clonal expansion, multiple sclerosis showed the least, falling below healthy controls.

Noted time point: longitudinal time-point 2. It was by 5'RACE with 10-nucleotide random UMIs that the cDNA was made. Each CDR3 protein is one row after TCRdb ran MiXCR on the 5' RACE reads. This sample has more than 55,000 distinct CDR3 sequences, with roughly 9.8% found just once. This clonotype has ten or more counts. Its cognate antigen is unknown. The origin of this receptor is a man aged 25-45 years in good health. Sequenced input: PBMCs.

The CDR3 spells CASSLGTANYNEQFF. CDR3 coding DNA: TGTGCCAGCAGCTTAGGGACAGCTAACTACAATGAGCAGTTCTTC. The chain links TRBV7-8 to TRBJ2-1, with D possibly TRBD1 on 6 matching bases. CDR3 length: 15 amino acids. The ends were cut back, 1 base at V and 3 bases at J, with 10 bases in the middle. CDR1 is SGHVS and CDR2 is FQNEAQ in the germline V gene.